This T cell receptor beta chain came from a study of shared clonotypes between healthy human individuals. Background on the study: Donor ages ranged 18 to 49 years: a couple of women, a few men. Regarding the study as a whole: Naive subsets, compared against memory subsets, generally had larger estimated richness values.

As defined, naive CD8 cells were CD45RO-negative and positively selected for CCR7, with terminally differentiated effector memory CD45RA+ cells excluded. Healthy HIV-negative adults with no recent acute infections or vaccinations were recruited as donors. The data were produced by immunoSEQ multiplex PCR, yet TCRdb's version contains in-frame clones alone and is incomplete. The sample lists about 2.1 million clones, 93% seen once, with around 1.8% in the top ten. Germline V lookup: CDR1 SGHTA, CDR2 FQGTGA. CDR3 size: 16 residues. V gave up 5 bases and J gave up 4 bases; unmatched junction bases: 10. Regarding this clone: No antigen is known for it.

The chain employs TRBV7-3 and TRBJ2-3; TRBD2 aligns across 9 bases. Material for sequencing was naive CD8+ T cells from PBMCs. This TCR was recovered from a man aged 18 to 30 in good health. Some clones in this sample may be carry-over from other donors' samples. Written as DNA, the CDR3 is TGTGCCAGCAGCCGACTCAAGCGGGAGGTCCCAGATACGCAGTATTTT. As protein: CASSRLKREVPDTQYF.